This TCR beta chain was obtained from a study of blood T cells in healthy people across ages. Germline V CDR1 and CDR2: LNHNV, YYDKDF (reference sequence). This CDR3 is built from 17 residues. V was shortened by 2 bases and J by 8 bases, with 24 bases between the two germline ends. Researchers isolated at least 6 million PBMCs per sample. Primed by a sample-barcoded 5' primer and a J-beta primer mix, a second PCR proceeded for roughly 7 to 12 cycles. Every molecule of cDNA carried a tag from a template-switch adaptor with 12 random nucleotides. At least 2.5 million CDR3-containing paired-end reads were obtained per sample. TCRdb ran MiXCR on the 5' RACE reads and lists one entry per CDR3 protein. This table holds 1,500,000 or so distinct CDR3 sequences, under 55% found once. This clonotype has a count of ten or more. A much larger clonotype is one base distant, so this may be a read error.

Sequencing used blood. This clonotype was sampled from a woman aged 18-29 years in good health. The chain combines TRBV15 with TRBJ1-2; D remains ambiguous. The CDR3 DNA follows: TGTGCCACCAGCAGAATCCCCGCAAGCGCTGCCTTCGAAGGCTACACCTTC. Translation: CATSRIPASAAFEGYTF. Drawing the rest from reference TRBV15 and TRBJ1-2, the complete variable domain is DAMVIQNPRYQVTQFGKPVTLSCSQTLNHNVMYWYQQKSSQAPKLLFHYYDKDFNNEADTPDNFQSRRPNTSFCFLDIRSPGLGDTAMYLCATSRIPASAAFEGYTFGSGTRLTVV.